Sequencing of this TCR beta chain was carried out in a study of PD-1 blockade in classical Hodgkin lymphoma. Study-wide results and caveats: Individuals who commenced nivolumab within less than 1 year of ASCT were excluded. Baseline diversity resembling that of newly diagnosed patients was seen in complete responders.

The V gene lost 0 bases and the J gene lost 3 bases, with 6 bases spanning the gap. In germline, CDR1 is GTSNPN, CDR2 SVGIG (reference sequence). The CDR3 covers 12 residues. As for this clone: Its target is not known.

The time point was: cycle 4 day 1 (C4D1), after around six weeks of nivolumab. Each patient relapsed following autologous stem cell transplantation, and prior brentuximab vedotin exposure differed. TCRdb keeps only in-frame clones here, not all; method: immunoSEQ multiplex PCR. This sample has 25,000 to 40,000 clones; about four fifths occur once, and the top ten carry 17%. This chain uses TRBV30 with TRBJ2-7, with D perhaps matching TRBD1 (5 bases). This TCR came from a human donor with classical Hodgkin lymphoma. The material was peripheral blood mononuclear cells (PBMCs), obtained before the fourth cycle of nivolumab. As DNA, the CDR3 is TGTGCCTGGAGTGTAGGGGACTACGAGCAGTACTTC. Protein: CAWSVGDYEQYF.